The 2 T cell receptor beta chains below come from one sample, sequenced in a study of blood T cell repertoires in COVID-19 (dated by TCRdb to 2018 to 2020). The library came from the immunoSEQ multiplex PCR assay. This immuneACCESS table, as held by TCRdb, lists in-frame sequences with V and J called but not all clones. Of the missing ones, under half trace to an unresolved V gene in checked studies; the others have no known cause. In this sample the table shows around 450,000 clones, 87% of which occur a single time. The top ten hold 0.7% of the sample. What was sequenced was PBMCs or T cells enriched from blood (not recorded which). The receptors originated from a woman younger than 35 who had recovered from COVID-19.

For the CDR3, the DNA is TGTGCCAGCAACCTAGCCCCGATCTCTGGAAACACCATATATTTT. Translating gives CASNLAPISGNTIYF. The genes are TRBV5-5 and TRBJ1-3; D uncertain. The V end lost 6 bases, the J end lost 0 bases, and 13 bases lay between the germline ends. The CDR3 length is 15 residues. In germline, CDR1 is SGHKS, CDR2 YYEKEE (reference sequence).

The V call is TRBV7-6, the J call TRBJ2-7; D is perhaps TRBD2 (6 bases). Germline CDR1 is SGHVS and CDR2 is FNYEAQ. Trimming left V 2 bases short and J 5 bases short, with 10 bases between. CDR3 length: 13 amino acids. In DNA form, the CDR3 reads TGTGCCAGCAGCTTAATGGGGGGTAACGAGCAGTACTTC. It translates to CASSLMGGNEQYF. Combining the CDR3 with reference TRBV7-6 and TRBJ2-7 gives the whole variable domain GAGVSQSPRYKVTKRGQDVALRCDPISGHVSLYWYRQALGQGPEFLTYFNYEAQQDKSGLPNDRFSAERPEGSISTLTIQRTEQRDSAMYRCASSLMGGNEQYFGPGTRLTVT.